This entry is about one TCR beta chain. The antigen is undetermined. CDR3 length: 14 residues. The germline V gene encodes CDR1 MNHEY and CDR2 SVGAGI. V lost 10 bases, J lost 7 bases, and 19 bases lay in between. This sample stems from a study of TIL therapy for anti-PD-1-resistant metastatic lung cancer. Stated time point: pre-treatment sample, taken before nivolumab and TIL therapy. Pleural nodules or supraclavicular lymph nodes made up most of the excised metastases sampled. The immunoSEQ assay was v3. TCRdb's table, derived via immunoSEQ multiplex PCR, lists solely in-frame clones and lacks some. The table has approximately 97,000 clones, just over 65% seen once. General study findings and limits: This highly selected cohort may not generalize to typical lung cancer patients.

The receptor was derived from a person aged 25 to 85 with non-small cell lung cancer. The specimen was tumor tissue, collected at baseline. The genes are TRBV6-5 and TRBJ2-2; D gene ambiguous. CDR3 loop: CATTRSRNGGELFF. Here the CDR3 DNA reads TGTGCCACCACGCGGAGCCGAAATGGCGGGGAGCTGTTTTTT.